The sequence of this T cell receptor (beta chain) was determined in a study of cytomegalovirus exposure and HLA in healthy donors. For this clone: Its specificity is unknown.

Both 60 Vbeta primers and 13 Jbeta primers went into the PCR. Clones were sequenced by immunoSEQ multiplex PCR, and TCRdb holds only the in-frame ones, with some missing. The table includes 110,000 to 150,000 clones, more than 60% detected once. Study observations and caveats: Later analysis associated a missense DCLRE1C variant with TCR beta V- and J-gene trimming. Later on, an analysis found that several of the most significant clusters appeared to be linked to common viral pathogens, which included parvovirus B19.

The sequence came from a male donor in good health and CMV-seronegative. The sequencing input was PBMCs.

The CDR3 DNA is TGTGCCAGCAGCGGGGACAGGGCCTACACCTTC. Its translation: CASSGDRAYTF. The rearrangement links TRBV6-4 to TRBJ1-2; 9 bases fit TRBD1. V dropped 6 bases and J dropped 10; count of bases not matched to a gene: 3. Germline CDR1 is MRHNA and CDR2 is SNTAGT. The length of the CDR3 is 11 residues.